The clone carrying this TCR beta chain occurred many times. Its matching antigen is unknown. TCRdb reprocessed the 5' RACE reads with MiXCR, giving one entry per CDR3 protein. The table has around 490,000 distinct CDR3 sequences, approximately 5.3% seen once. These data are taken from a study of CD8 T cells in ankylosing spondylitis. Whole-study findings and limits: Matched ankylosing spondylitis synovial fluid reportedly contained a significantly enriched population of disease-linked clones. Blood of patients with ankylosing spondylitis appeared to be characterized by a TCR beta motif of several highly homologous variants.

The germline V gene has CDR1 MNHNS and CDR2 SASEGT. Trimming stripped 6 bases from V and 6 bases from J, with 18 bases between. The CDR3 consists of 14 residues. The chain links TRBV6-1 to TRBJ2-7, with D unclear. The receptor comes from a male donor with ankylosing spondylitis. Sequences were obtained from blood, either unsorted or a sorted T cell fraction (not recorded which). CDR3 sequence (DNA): TGTGCCAGCAGCCCTCTTAACCCTGTGGGCGAGCAGTACTTC. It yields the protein CASSPLNPVGEQYF.